The TCR beta chain under discussion was sequenced for a study of human T cells and chemical hapten exposure. The sample holds many counts of this clonotype. Documented time point: patch test 3, about 24 weeks after DPC sensitization. Treatment noted: therapeutic diphenylcyclopropenone sensitization with weekly scalp DPC. Total RNA was extracted from unfractionated whole blood. Original analysis: Sample TCR totals centred on a median of around 93,000, ranging about 20,000 to 750,000. TCRdb re-analysed the RACE reads in MiXCR, keeping a single row per CDR3 protein. The V and J calls were determined by TCRdb, not by the authors. Of roughly 40,000 distinct CDR3 sequences in the sample, approximately 12% are singletons; the top ten hold roughly 2.1%. Trimming removed 0 bases from V and 2 bases from J, with 6 bases in between. The length of the CDR3 is 14 residues. Per the germline V gene, CDR1 is SGDLS and CDR2 is YYNGEE.

This receptor was identified in a woman aged 40 to 49 with alopecia areata. Some clones in this sample may be carry-over from other donors' samples. Material: whole blood, obtained in connection with sensitization to the hapten diphenylcyclopropenone (DPC). The chain is built from TRBV9 and TRBJ1-3, with D unclear. The CDR3 region has the DNA TGTGCCAGCAGCGTAGGGCTGGCTGGAAACACCATATATTTT. As protein: CASSVGLAGNTIYF.